The TCR beta chain under discussion was sequenced for a study of T cells expressing NK-cell markers. Study-wide background: In sorted CD3+CD56+NKG2C+, CD3+CD56+NKG2C- and CD3+CD56-NKG2C+ T cells, TCR beta repertoires were obtained. In the group of eight sequenced donors, seven were HCMV-seropositive and one was seronegative. Study results and caveats: A few of the donors also had these clonotypes leading their CD3+CD56-NKG2C+ fraction.

Concerning this clonotype: Its target is not known.

TCR beta cDNA was generated via 5'RACE template switching incorporating UMIs. TCRdb re-called the 5' RACE reads and catalogs CDR3 proteins one per entry, DNA excluded. This table holds about 400,000 distinct CDR3 sequences. In germline, CDR1 is SGHAT, CDR2 FQNNGV. CDR3 length equals 15 residues. V usage is TRBV11-2 and J usage is TRBJ2-2; lacking DNA, the TRBD1 call made by TCRdb goes unchecked. This TCR came from a woman aged 45-59 years in good health. Sequences were obtained from blood T cells: a sorted CD56 or NKG2C T cell subset, CD4+ or CD8+ T cells, or bulk PBMC T cells (not recorded which). The CDR3 loop reads CASSLFSGGGGELFF.